The rows below give T cell receptor beta chains drawn from one sample of a study of tumor-infiltrating lymphocytes in primary liver carcinoma. TCRdb reprocessed the multiplex PCR reads with MiXCR, giving one entry per CDR3 protein. Among 310,000 or so distinct CDR3 sequences listed, about three fifths were seen once. Material: peripheral blood. These receptor sequences come from a woman aged 30 to 39 with primary liver carcinoma and hepatitis B virus infection. Each CDR3 is given with its conserved first and last residue. D genes are given only for firm matches. Clone size is not always given. Where it is, it says once, few, many or a class for expanded clones.

CDR3 protein,CDR3 DNA,V gene,clone size,J gene,D gene
CASTRTDSEAFF,TGTGCCAGTACTCGGACAGACTCTGAAGCTTTCTTT,TRBV19,once,TRBJ1-1,NA
CASSPGWITDTQYF,TGTGCCAGCAGTCCAGGGTGGATCACAGATACGCAGTATTTT,TRBV12-3/TRBV12-4,few,TRBJ2-3,NA
CAISGILRDMGSDEQFF,TGTGCCATCAGCGGTATCCTTCGGGACATGGGGAGCGATGAGCAGTTCTTC,TRBV10-3,few,TRBJ2-1,NA
CASGLARTEVRNTEAFF,TGTGCTAGTGGCTTGGCCCGGACAGAAGTAAGGAACACTGAAGCTTTCTTT,TRBV12-5,NA,TRBJ1-1,NA
CVSSFRRGTTYEQYF,TGTGTCAGCAGCTTTCGCCGGGGCACTACCTACGAGCAGTACTTC,TRBV11-2,NA,TRBJ2-7,NA
CASSRTSGRTTDTQYF,TGTGCCAGCAGCCGTACTAGCGGGAGGACGACAGATACGCAGTATTTT,TRBV5-4,few,TRBJ2-3,TRBD2
CASSQPAATYNEQFF,TGTGCCAGCAGCCAACCAGCGGCGACGTACAATGAGCAGTTCTTC,TRBV11-2,NA,TRBJ2-1,NA
CRARGPSSYEQYF,TGCAGAGCGCGGGGCCCCAGCTCCTACGAGCAGTACTTC,TRBV20-1,NA,TRBJ2-7,NA
CASSPNRGHMNTEAFF,TGTGCCAGCAGTCCTAATAGAGGGCACATGAACACTGAAGCTTTCTTT,TRBV28,NA,TRBJ1-1,NA
CSVAWPYMNTEAFF,TGCAGCGTTGCTTGGCCATACATGAACACTGAAGCTTTCTTT,TRBV29-1,NA,TRBJ1-1,NA
CANSYSSSGRTQETQYF,TGTGCCAACAGCTATTCCTCTAGCGGGAGGACCCAAGAGACCCAGTATTTC,TRBV13,NA,TRBJ2-5,TRBD2
CAGSLGSGVTQYF,TGTGCCGGCAGCTTAGGGTCAGGGGTGACCCAGTACTTC,TRBV11-2,NA,TRBJ2-5,NA
CASSILPGQGSSYEQYF,TGTGCCAGCAGCATATTACCCGGACAGGGGAGCTCCTACGAGCAGTACTTC,TRBV7-8,few,TRBJ2-7,TRBD1
CASKLGPNTGELFF,TGCGCCAGTAAACTCGGCCCGAACACCGGGGAGCTGTTTTTT,TRBV4-1,NA,TRBJ2-2,NA
CASRTPTGGNRDTQYF,TGCGCCAGCAGGACCCCGACAGGGGGTAACAGAGATACGCAGTATTTT,TRBV4-1,NA,TRBJ2-3,TRBD1
CAISQDSEDKGAFF,TGCGCCATCAGCCAAGATTCCGAGGACAAAGGAGCTTTCTTT,TRBV4-1,few,TRBJ1-1,NA
CNVAVAGGWADTQYF,TGCAACGTGGCGGTAGCGGGAGGGTGGGCTGATACGCAGTATTTT,TRBV29-1,NA,TRBJ2-3,TRBD2
CASCLVGGGQPQHF,TGTGCCAGCTGCCTAGTAGGGGGTGGTCAGCCCCAGCATTTT,TRBV11-2,NA,TRBJ1-5,NA
CVSSLVSGNNEQYF,TGTGTCAGCAGCCTAGTTAGCGGGAATAACGAGCAATACTTC,TRBV11-2,NA,TRBJ2-7,TRBD2
CASSFGTYSYEQYF,TGTGCCAGCAGCTTCGGGACTTACTCCTACGAGCAGTACTTC,TRBV5-6,NA,TRBJ2-7,NA
CASSLRSAGAYEQYF,TGCGCCAGCAGCCTAAGATCGGCGGGAGCTTACGAGCAGTACTTC,TRBV4-1,many,TRBJ2-7,TRBD2
CSVDKEFYNEQFF,TGCAGCGTTGACAAGGAATTTTACAATGAGCAGTTCTTC,TRBV29-1,many,TRBJ2-1,NA